This record covers a single TCR beta chain. The sample comes from a study of T-cell memory formation after mild COVID-19. The germline V gene encodes CDR1 ENHRY and CDR2 SYGVKD. The V end was cut by 2 bases, the J end by 0 bases, with 19 bases between. This CDR3 region has 18 residues. TCRdb analysed the 5' RACE reads with MiXCR anew, one entry per CDR3 protein. Of under 150,000 distinct CDR3 sequences detected, 20% to 25% appear once; the ten largest clones hold 41%. The sequence was collected from a man in his late teens or twenties who had mild COVID-19 (a few samples of this study predate the infection). Cell type and time point are not known. The rearrangement uses TRBV10-3 and TRBJ2-5; D is possibly TRBD1 (6 bases). Material: PBMCs or a T cell subset sorted from them (not recorded which). The CDR3 loop is CAISERLDRLPYQETQYF. CDR3 nucleotide sequence: TGTGCCATCAGTGAGCGACTTGACAGGCTACCGTACCAAGAGACCCAGTACTTC.